Below, 2 T cell receptor beta chains from the same sample are listed, as sequenced in a study of blood T cell repertoires in COVID-19. Some clones are missing from TCRdb's copy, which holds only in-frame ones; the method was immunoSEQ multiplex PCR. Of 70,000 to 95,000 clones listed, 91% were seen once; the top ten hold around 2.6%. The sequenced material came from peripheral blood. The source of these receptors is a man aged 45-65 years with COVID-19, enrolled during active disease.

The rearrangement links TRBV6-5 to TRBJ2-7, with TRBD1 matching 9 bases. Trimming cost V 8 bases and J 1 base; bases outside gene matches: 6. CDR3 size: 14 residues. CDR1 and CDR2 (germline): MNHEY, SVGAGI. The CDR3 sequence: CASAEDRGSYEQYV. The CDR3 DNA is TGTGCCAGCGCCGAGGACAGGGGATCCTACGAGCAGTACGTC.

The chain joins TRBV7-9 to TRBJ2-7; unclear D gene. This CDR3 has 13 amino acids. Germline lookup yields CDR1 SEHNR and CDR2 FQNEAQ (reference sequence). Deletions cut 1 base from V and 5 bases from J, with 9 bases between. Here the CDR3 reads CASSLELSHEQYV. CDR3 coding DNA: TGTGCCAGCAGCTTAGAATTGAGCCACGAGCAGTACGTC.